This T cell receptor (beta chain) was identified during a study of human T cells and chemical hapten exposure. This clonotype was seen a handful of times. Time point described: patch test 3, about 24 weeks after DPC sensitization. The sample's treatment: therapeutic diphenylcyclopropenone sensitization with weekly scalp DPC. The CDR3 has 17 residues. CDR1 is LGHNA and CDR2 is YSLEER in the germline V gene. Trimming took off 1 base at V and 4 bases at J, with 18 bases between the two ends. In TCRdb, the RACE reads were re-called with MiXCR into one record per CDR3 protein. The data hold 95,000 to 150,000 distinct CDR3 sequences, with about 10% observed a single time.

The sequence was obtained from a woman in her forties or fifties with alopecia areata. Some clones in this sample may be carry-over from other donors' samples. The sequences come from whole blood, collected in connection with sensitization to the hapten diphenylcyclopropenone (DPC). V gene TRBV4-3 combines with J gene TRBJ2-3; D remains ambiguous. For the CDR3, the DNA is TGCGCCAGCAGCCAAGGTTTAAGCTTTAATAGGCCAGATACGCAGTATTTT. It is translated as CASSQGLSFNRPDTQYF.